One and the same sample provided the 31 T cell receptor beta chains below, sequenced in a study of blood T cell repertoires in COVID-19. Only in-frame clones appear in the TCRdb table, and some are missing; sequencing was by immunoSEQ multiplex PCR. The sample lists about 150,000 clones, roughly 71% seen once, with approximately 3.7% in the top ten. The source material was peripheral blood. The receptors originated from a woman of 80 years or more with acute or convalescent COVID-19.

This chain connects TRBV5-1 to TRBJ1-1, with TRBD1 matching over 8 bases. Germline CDR1 SGHRS, CDR2 YFSETQ. Trimming took 4 bases from V and 3 from J; bases not matched to a gene: 2. The CDR3 runs 13 residues. CDR3 DNA sequence: TGCGCCAGCAGCCAGACAGGGGACACTGAAGCTTTCTTT. It translates to CASSQTGDTEAFF.

The CDR3 here is CAWTDGRATNEQFF. In DNA, the CDR3 is TGTGCCTGGACGGACGGGAGGGCCACTAATGAGCAGTTCTTC. This chain connects TRBV30 to TRBJ2-1, with 8 nucleotides matching TRBD2. J gave up 7 bases and V 4 bases, and 9 bases lay outside the gene matches. CDR1 GTSNPN and CDR2 SVGIG come from the germline V gene (reference sequence). The CDR3 is made up of 14 amino acids.

J is TRBJ1-3 and V is TRBV3-1 (or the pseudogene TRBV3-2); TRBD1 might be the D (5 bases). The CDR3 runs 15 residues. From germline, CDR1 is LGHDT and CDR2 YNNKEL (reference sequence). V was clipped by 4 bases and J by 4 bases, with 14 bases between them. The CDR3: CASSPKAGDGNTIYF. The CDR3 nucleotides are TGTGCCAGCAGCCCCAAGGCGGGGGACGGAAACACCATATATTTT.

The chain carries TRBV27 and TRBJ2-1; 9 nucleotides agree with TRBD2. J gave up 4 bases and V 3 bases, and 7 bases lay outside the gene matches. This CDR3 region has 16 residues. Germline CDR1 is MNHEY and CDR2 is SMNVEV (reference sequence). CDR3 region: CASSLGSGGTYNEQFF. CDR3 DNA sequence: TGTGCCAGCAGTTTGGGGAGCGGGGGGACATACAATGAGCAGTTCTTC.

The genes are TRBV3-1 (or the pseudogene TRBV3-2) and TRBJ2-1; TRBD2 matches 14 bases. CDR1 is LGHDT and CDR2 is YNNKEL in the germline V gene (reference sequence). The CDR3 covers 17 residues. The V segment lost 3 bases and the J segment 8 bases; nucleotides outside the gene matches: 9. The CDR3 loop reads CASSQASGTSGSHEQFF. CDR3 DNA sequence: TGTGCCAGCAGCCAGGCGAGCGGGACTAGCGGGAGCCATGAGCAGTTCTTC.

The chain uses TRBV7-6 and TRBJ1-1, with D perhaps TRBD1 (6 bases). V dropped 4 bases and J dropped 1 base, with 13 bases sitting between them. Looked up from germline, CDR1 is SGHVS and CDR2 is FNYEAQ. This CDR3 comprises 15 residues. The CDR3 region is CASSSVRDKNTEAFF. The CDR3 DNA sequence: TGTGCCAGCAGCTCGGTCCGGGACAAGAACACTGAAGCTTTCTTT.

This CDR3 reads CASSSRLPGAFF. The DNA for the CDR3 is TGTGCCAGCAGCTCCCGGCTCCCGGGGGCTTTCTTT. This chain uses TRBV5-6 with TRBJ1-1; D not resolved. From germline, CDR1 is SGHDT and CDR2 YYEEEE. The V end lost 3 bases, the J end lost 11 bases, and 14 bases lay between the germline ends. The CDR3 totals 12 residues.

The rearrangement links TRBV30 to TRBJ1-1, with D hard to call. Germline values: CDR1 GTSNPN, CDR2 SVGIG (reference sequence). This CDR3 region has 13 residues. V lost 8 bases, J lost 0 bases, and 13 bases lay in between. CDR3 sequence reads: CAQAGNLNTEAFF. DNA for the CDR3: TGTGCCCAAGCGGGGAACCTGAACACTGAAGCTTTCTTT.

This chain joins TRBV19 and TRBJ1-4; TRBD1 matches at 9 bases. V dropped 5 bases and J dropped 5; count of bases not matched to a gene: 6. The CDR3 runs 15 residues. CDR1 and CDR2 from the germline V gene are LNHDA and SQIVND (reference sequence). CDR3 region: CASSRRGQGNEKLFF. The CDR3 DNA reads as TGTGCCAGTAGTCGGCGTGGACAGGGGAATGAAAAACTGTTTTTT.

This chain uses TRBV30 with TRBJ2-1; 7 nucleotides agree with TRBD1. V lost 4 bases, J lost 8 bases, and 5 bases stayed unmatched. The germline gives CDR1 GTSNPN, CDR2 SVGIG (reference sequence). This CDR3 is built from 12 residues. CDR3 sequence reads: CAWKRGPDEQFF. DNA of the CDR3: TGTGCCTGGAAAAGGGGGCCCGATGAGCAGTTCTTC.

This chain joins TRBV6-6 and TRBJ2-5; D is unclear. The germline gives CDR1 MNHNY, CDR2 SVGAGI (reference sequence). Trimming took off 6 bases at V and 4 bases at J, with 12 bases between the two ends. The CDR3 has 13 residues. The CDR3 reads CASSLLVSETQYF. CDR3 DNA sequence: TGTGCCAGCAGCCTACTCGTCTCAGAGACCCAGTACTTC.

J is TRBJ1-5 and V is TRBV19; possible D gene TRBD1, 5 bases. Germline CDR1 LNHDA, CDR2 SQIVND (reference sequence). The V end lost 4 bases, the J end lost 3 bases, and 19 bases lay between the germline ends. This CDR3 region has 17 residues. The CDR3, as DNA: TGTGCCAGTAGTACAGCTAAAACGACGGGACTCAATCAGCCCCAGCATTTT. It specifies CASSTAKTTGLNQPQHF. Combining the CDR3 with reference TRBV19 and TRBJ1-5 gives the whole variable domain DGGITQSPKYLFRKEGQNVTLSCEQNLNHDAMYWYRQDPGQGLRLIYYSQIVNDFQKGDIAEGYSVSREKKESFPLTVTSAQKNPTAFYLCASSTAKTTGLNQPQHFGDGTRLSIL.

The J gene is TRBJ1-2, the V gene TRBV3-1 (or the pseudogene TRBV3-2), with D perhaps TRBD1 (6 bases). The CDR3 covers 16 residues. V lost 4 bases and J lost 4, with 19 bases in between. Germline V gene data show CDR1 as LGHDT and CDR2 as YNNKEL (reference sequence). CDR3 sequence (DNA): TGTGCCAGCAGCCCCTCACGGGGGCGGGAGGGCTATGGCTACACCTTC. Translated: CASSPSRGREGYGYTF.

About this clone: This specimen includes other DNA sequences encoding the same CDR3. The CDR3 loop is CASSPLDRVGNTIYF. In nucleotides, the CDR3 is TGTGCCAGCAGCCCACTCGACAGGGTTGGAAACACCATATATTTT. The rearrangement links TRBV6-5 to TRBJ1-3, with 7 bases aligning to TRBD1. This CDR3 is built from 15 residues. The germline gives CDR1 MNHEY, CDR2 SVGAGI. V shed 6 bases, J shed 3 bases, and the junction held 8 bases outside the gene matches.

This clone occurred a few times. This chain uses TRBV3-1 (or the pseudogene TRBV3-2) with TRBJ2-7; 9 bases align to TRBD1. Per the germline V gene, CDR1 is LGHDT and CDR2 is YNNKEL (reference sequence). The V gene end was trimmed by 2 bases and the J gene end by 4 bases; junction bases not matched to a gene: 3. This CDR3 has 14 amino acids. Here the CDR3 reads CASSQTGGWYEQYF. The CDR3 coding sequence is TGTGCCAGCAGCCAAACAGGGGGCTGGTACGAGCAGTACTTC.

The rearrangement links TRBV7-2 to TRBJ1-5; no clear D. The CDR3 is made up of 13 amino acids. CDR1 SGHTA and CDR2 FQGNSA come from the germline V gene. Trimming took 5 bases from V and 6 from J, leaving 11 bases between them. The CDR3 spells CASSPRGIQPQHF. The CDR3 nucleotides are TGTGCCAGCAGCCCAAGAGGGATTCAGCCCCAGCATTTT.

The chain employs TRBV7-2 and TRBJ2-5; no clear D gene. Germline V gene sequence: CDR1 SGHTA, CDR2 FQGNSA. The CDR3 runs to 12 residues. V dropped 3 bases and J dropped 5 bases, with 7 bases sitting between them. Here the CDR3 reads CASSFSSETQYF. The CDR3 bases are TGTGCCAGCAGCTTTTCGAGCGAGACCCAGTACTTC.

The J gene is TRBJ2-3, the V gene TRBV7-2; TRBD2 aligns across 8 bases. The CDR3 contains 15 residues. Germline CDR1 SGHTA, CDR2 FQGNSA. V lost 3 bases, J lost 1 base, and 3 bases stayed unmatched. The CDR3 spells CASSFVSGGTDTQYF. The CDR3 DNA sequence: TGTGCCAGCAGCTTCGTTAGCGGGGGCACAGATACGCAGTATTTT.

This chain connects TRBV7-2 to TRBJ1-4; unclear D gene. Germline loops: CDR1 SGHTA, CDR2 FQGNSA. The ends were cut back, 3 bases at V and 6 bases at J, with 14 bases in the middle. The CDR3 length is 15 residues. The CDR3 sequence: CASSFDPTDHEKLFF. The CDR3 DNA sequence: TGTGCCAGCAGCTTCGATCCGACTGACCATGAAAAACTGTTTTTT.

The chain is built from TRBV6-2 or TRBV6-3 and TRBJ1-1; D uncertain. This CDR3 is built from 13 residues. V was trimmed by 2 bases and J by 3 bases, leaving 7 bases between them. CDR1 and CDR2 from the germline V gene are MNHEY and SVGEGT. Written as DNA, the CDR3 is TGTGCCAGCAGTTACGAGGGAGACACTGAAGCTTTCTTT. Translated, it gives CASSYEGDTEAFF.

The gene calls are TRBV19 and TRBJ1-1; 9 bases fit TRBD1. J gave up 1 base and V 5 bases, and 5 bases lay outside the gene matches. The CDR3 contains 15 residues. The germline V gene has CDR1 LNHDA and CDR2 SQIVND (reference sequence). The DNA for the CDR3 is TGTGCCAGTAGTTCCCAGGGACAGGGGAACACTGAAGCTTTCTTT. Translation: CASSSQGQGNTEAFF.

The chain couples TRBV29-1 to TRBJ2-6; D is unclear. Germline V gives CDR1 SQVTM, CDR2 ANQGSEA. The CDR3 has 13 amino acids. V gave up 6 bases and J gave up 1 base, with 7 bases separating them. The CDR3, as DNA: TGCAGCGTCACGGAGTCTGGGGCCAACGTCCTGACTTTC. Its protein is CSVTESGANVLTF. Full variable domain (remainder filled in from reference TRBV29-1 and TRBJ2-6): SAVISQKPSRDICQRGTSLTIQCQVDSQVTMMFWYRQQPGQSLTLIATANQGSEATYESGFVIDKFPISRPNLTFSTLTVSNMSPEDSSIYLCSVTESGANVLTFGAGSRLTVL.

The gene calls are TRBV9 and TRBJ1-1; D gene uncertain. This CDR3 has 13 residues. Germline V gives CDR1 SGDLS, CDR2 YYNGEE. With 4 bases removed from V and 3 bases from J, the gap between germline ends came to 10 bases. CDR3 nucleotide sequence: TGTGCCAGCAGCCTCAGGAGGGACACTGAAGCTTTCTTT. It specifies CASSLRRDTEAFF.

The chain joins TRBV7-2 to TRBJ2-2, with D perhaps TRBD1 (5 bases). The CDR3 is made up of 16 amino acids. Trimming took 0 bases from V and 4 from J, leaving 12 bases between them. The germline CDR1 and CDR2 sequences are SGHTA and FQGNSA. The CDR3 region is CASSLAKGLGTGELFF. The CDR3 coding sequence is TGTGCCAGCAGCTTAGCGAAGGGGCTTGGCACCGGGGAGCTGTTTTTT.

Details on this clone: Sequence at one end of the junction differs from germline and may be a read error. The chain combines TRBV6-2 or TRBV6-3 with TRBJ2-7; a possible D gene is TRBD1 (6 bases). Germline V gene lookup returns CDR1 MNHEY and CDR2 SVGEGT. The CDR3 is 14 amino acids. CDR3: CASSPGDKPFGPIF. Here the CDR3 DNA reads TGTGCCAGCAGCCCTGGGGACAAGCCTTTCGGGCCGATCTTC.

This rearrangement joins TRBV3-1 (or the pseudogene TRBV3-2) to TRBJ2-1, with 9 bases aligning to TRBD2. CDR3 length: 16 residues. Germline V gene data show CDR1 as LGHDT and CDR2 as YNNKEL (reference sequence). Trimming cost V 4 bases and J 7 bases; bases outside gene matches: 11. The CDR3 bases are TGTGCCAGCAGCCTGATAAGCGGGAGGCTTGTAAATGAGCAGTTCTTC. It encodes CASSLISGRLVNEQFF.

The rearrangement uses TRBV6-5 and TRBJ1-2; tentative D call: TRBD1 (5 bases). CDR1 is MNHEY and CDR2 is SVGAGI in the germline V gene. The CDR3 contains 15 residues. The V end was cut by 2 bases, the J end by 4 bases, with 14 bases between. The CDR3 loop reads CASSYAQGQGYGYTF. DNA for the CDR3: TGTGCCAGCAGTTACGCCCAGGGCCAGGGCTATGGCTACACCTTC.

The chain combines TRBV20-1 with TRBJ2-1, with D unresolved. Trimming removed 3 bases at V and 6 bases at J, with 9 bases between. The germline V gene has CDR1 DFQATT and CDR2 SNEGSKA (reference sequence). The CDR3 length is 12 residues. CDR3 loop: CSASLGGNEQFF. In DNA, the CDR3 is TGCAGTGCTAGTCTAGGTGGCAATGAGCAGTTCTTC.

This clone was recorded only once. The rearrangement links TRBV5-1 to TRBJ2-2; TRBD1 matches 10 bases. This CDR3 region has 15 residues. Per the germline V gene, CDR1 is SGHRS and CDR2 is YFSETQ. The V and J ends lost 4 bases and 7 bases, in that order; junction bases with no gene match: 7. CDR3 protein: CASSLRQGAFGELFF. DNA of the CDR3: TGCGCCAGCAGCCTACGACAGGGGGCTTTCGGGGAGCTGTTTTTT.

This clone was seen a handful of times. The chain links TRBV18 to TRBJ2-2; possible D gene TRBD2, 5 bases. The V end was cut by 4 bases, the J end by 6 bases, with 12 bases between. From germline, CDR1 is KGHSH and CDR2 LQKENI. This CDR3 has 14 residues. The CDR3 bases are TGTGCCAGCTCACTTTCCACTAGTCCCGGGGAGCTGTTTTTT. It translates to CASSLSTSPGELFF.

This clone has just a few counts. This chain joins TRBV9 and TRBJ2-5, with a weak D call TRBD1 (5 bases). Germline CDR1 reads SGDLS; CDR2 reads YYNGEE. V lost 0 bases and J 0 bases, leaving 15 bases between the germline ends. The CDR3 has 17 amino acids. CDR3 bases: TGTGCCAGCAGCGTAGGGGTAGGGGCCCTGTACCAAGAGACCCAGTACTTC. Its translation: CASSVGVGALYQETQYF.